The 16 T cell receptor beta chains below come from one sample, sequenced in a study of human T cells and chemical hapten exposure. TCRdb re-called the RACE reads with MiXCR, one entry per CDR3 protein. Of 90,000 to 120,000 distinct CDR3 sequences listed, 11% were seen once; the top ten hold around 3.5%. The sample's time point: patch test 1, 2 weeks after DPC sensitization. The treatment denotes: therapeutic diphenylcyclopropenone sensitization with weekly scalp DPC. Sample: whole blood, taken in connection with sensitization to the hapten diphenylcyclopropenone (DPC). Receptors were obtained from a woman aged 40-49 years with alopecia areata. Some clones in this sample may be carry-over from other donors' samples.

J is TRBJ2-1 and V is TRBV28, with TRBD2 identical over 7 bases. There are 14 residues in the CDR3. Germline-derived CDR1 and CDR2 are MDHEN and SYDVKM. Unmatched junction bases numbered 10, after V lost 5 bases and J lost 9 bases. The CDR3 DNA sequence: TGTGCCAGCAGTCCGGTACCGGGGGAGGGTGAGCAGTTCTTC. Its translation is CASSPVPGEGEQFF.

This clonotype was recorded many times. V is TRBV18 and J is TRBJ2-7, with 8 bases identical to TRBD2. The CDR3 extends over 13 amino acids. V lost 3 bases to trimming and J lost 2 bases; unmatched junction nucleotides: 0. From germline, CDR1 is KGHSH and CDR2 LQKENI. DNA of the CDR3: TGTGCCAGCTCACCGGGACTAGCCTACGAGCAGTACTTC. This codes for CASSPGLAYEQYF.

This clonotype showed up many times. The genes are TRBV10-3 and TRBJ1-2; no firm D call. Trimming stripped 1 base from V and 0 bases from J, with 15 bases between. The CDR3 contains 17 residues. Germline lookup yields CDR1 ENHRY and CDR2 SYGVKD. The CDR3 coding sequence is TGTGCCATCAGTGAGTGGACGGGCCACCAAGCTAACTATGGCTACACCTTC. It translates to CAISEWTGHQANYGYTF.

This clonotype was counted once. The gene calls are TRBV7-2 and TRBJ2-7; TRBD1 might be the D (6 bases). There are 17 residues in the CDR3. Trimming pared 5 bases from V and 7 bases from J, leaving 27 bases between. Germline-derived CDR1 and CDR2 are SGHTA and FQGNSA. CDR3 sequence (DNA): TGTGCCAGCAGCCCCCCTCAAGGGGTACAGGGTTGGGGGGAGCAGTACTTC. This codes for CASSPPQGVQGWGEQYF.

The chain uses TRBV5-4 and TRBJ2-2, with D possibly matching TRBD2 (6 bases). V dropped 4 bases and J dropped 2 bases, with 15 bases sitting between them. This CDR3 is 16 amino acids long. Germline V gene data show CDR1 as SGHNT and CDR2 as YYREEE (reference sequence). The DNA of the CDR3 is TGTGCCAGCAGCCTGGGAGGAACCCAAAACACCGGGGAGCTGTTTTTT. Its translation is CASSLGGTQNTGELFF.

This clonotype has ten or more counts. The CDR3 DNA reads TGTGCCACCCGGGGCAGAATTAATCAGCCCCAGCATTTT. This gives the protein CATRGRINQPQHF. The chain has TRBV6-2 or TRBV6-3 and TRBJ1-5; D possibly corresponds to TRBD1 (5 bases). The germline V gene encodes CDR1 MNHEY and CDR2 SVGEGT. Trimming pared 10 bases from V and 4 bases from J, leaving 14 bases between. This CDR3 has 13 residues.

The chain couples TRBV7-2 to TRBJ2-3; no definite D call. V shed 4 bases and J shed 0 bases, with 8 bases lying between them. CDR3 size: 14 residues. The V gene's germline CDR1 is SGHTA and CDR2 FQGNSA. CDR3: CASSYLVSTDTQYF. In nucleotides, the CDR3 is TGTGCCAGCAGCTACCTAGTTAGCACAGATACGCAGTATTTT.

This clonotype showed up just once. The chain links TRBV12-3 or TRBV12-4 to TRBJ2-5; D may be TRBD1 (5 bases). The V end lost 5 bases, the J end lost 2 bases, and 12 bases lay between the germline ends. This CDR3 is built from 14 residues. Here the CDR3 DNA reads TGTGCCAGCAGTAGACCTGACAGACAAGAGACCCAGTACTTC. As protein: CASSRPDRQETQYF.

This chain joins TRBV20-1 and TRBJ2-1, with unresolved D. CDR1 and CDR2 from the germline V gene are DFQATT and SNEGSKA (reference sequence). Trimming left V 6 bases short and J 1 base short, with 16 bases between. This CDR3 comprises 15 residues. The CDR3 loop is CSAPSLLFSYNEQFF. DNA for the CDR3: TGCAGTGCCCCCAGCCTACTCTTTTCCTACAATGAGCAGTTCTTC.

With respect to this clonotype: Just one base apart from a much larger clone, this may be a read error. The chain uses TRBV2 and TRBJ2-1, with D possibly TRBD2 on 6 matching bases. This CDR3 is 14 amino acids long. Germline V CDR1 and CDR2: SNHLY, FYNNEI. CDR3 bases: TGTGTCAGCAGTGAATTAGCGGTCTACAATGAGCAGTTCTTC. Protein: CVSSELAVYNEQFF.

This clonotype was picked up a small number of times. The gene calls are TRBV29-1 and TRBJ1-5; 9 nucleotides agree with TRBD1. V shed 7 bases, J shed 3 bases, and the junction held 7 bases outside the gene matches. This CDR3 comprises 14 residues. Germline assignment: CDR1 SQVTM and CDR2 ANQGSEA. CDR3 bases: TGCAGCGATCCGGACAGGGGTGACAATCAGCCCCAGCATTTT. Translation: CSDPDRGDNQPQHF.

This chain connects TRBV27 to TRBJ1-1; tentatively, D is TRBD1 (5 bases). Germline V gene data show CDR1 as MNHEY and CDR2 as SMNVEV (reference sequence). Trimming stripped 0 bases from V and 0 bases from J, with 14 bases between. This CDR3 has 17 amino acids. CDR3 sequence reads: CASSLSRGHPMNTEAFF. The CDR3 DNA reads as TGTGCCAGCAGTTTATCGAGAGGACATCCCATGAACACTGAAGCTTTCTTT.

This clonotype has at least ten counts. CDR3 DNA: TGTGCCAGCAGCTTTCAGGGCAGGGGGACTGAAGCTTTCTTT. Residues: CASSFQGRGTEAFF. The chain employs TRBV7-2 and TRBJ1-1; TRBD1 matches at 7 bases. Unmatched junction bases numbered 6, after V lost 3 bases and J lost 5 bases. From germline, CDR1 is SGHTA and CDR2 FQGNSA. The CDR3 runs 14 residues.

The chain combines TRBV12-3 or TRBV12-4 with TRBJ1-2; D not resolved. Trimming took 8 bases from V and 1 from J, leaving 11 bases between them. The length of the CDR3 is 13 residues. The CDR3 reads CASSPQINYGYTF. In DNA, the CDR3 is TGTGCCAGCTCCCCGCAGATTAACTATGGCTACACCTTC.

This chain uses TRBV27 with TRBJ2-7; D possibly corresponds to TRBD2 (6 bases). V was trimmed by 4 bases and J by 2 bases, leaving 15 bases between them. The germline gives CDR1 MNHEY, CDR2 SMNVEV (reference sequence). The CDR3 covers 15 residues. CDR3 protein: CASSSPFGGTYEQYF. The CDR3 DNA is TGTGCCAGCAGTTCCCCATTCGGGGGTACCTACGAGCAGTACTTC.

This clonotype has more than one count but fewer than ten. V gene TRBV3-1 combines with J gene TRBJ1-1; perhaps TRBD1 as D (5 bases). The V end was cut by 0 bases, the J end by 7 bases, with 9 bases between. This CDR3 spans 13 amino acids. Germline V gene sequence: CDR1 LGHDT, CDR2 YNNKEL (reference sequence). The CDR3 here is CASSQELGGEAFF. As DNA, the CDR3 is TGTGCCAGCAGCCAAGAATTGGGGGGTGAAGCTTTCTTT.